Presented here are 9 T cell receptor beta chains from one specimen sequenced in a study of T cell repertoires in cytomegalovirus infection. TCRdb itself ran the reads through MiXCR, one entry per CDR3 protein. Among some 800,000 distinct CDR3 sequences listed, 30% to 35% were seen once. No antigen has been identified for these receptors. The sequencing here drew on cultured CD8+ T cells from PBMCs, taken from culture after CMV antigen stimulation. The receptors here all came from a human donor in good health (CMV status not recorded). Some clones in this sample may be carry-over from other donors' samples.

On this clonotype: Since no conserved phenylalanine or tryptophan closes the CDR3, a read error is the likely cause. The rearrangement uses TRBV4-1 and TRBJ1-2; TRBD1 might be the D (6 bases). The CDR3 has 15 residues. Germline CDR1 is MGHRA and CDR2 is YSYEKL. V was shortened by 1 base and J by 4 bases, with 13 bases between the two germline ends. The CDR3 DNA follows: TGCGCCAGCAGCCAAGTAGATGGGGGGCCCTATGGCTACACCATC. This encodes CASSQVDGGPYGYTI.

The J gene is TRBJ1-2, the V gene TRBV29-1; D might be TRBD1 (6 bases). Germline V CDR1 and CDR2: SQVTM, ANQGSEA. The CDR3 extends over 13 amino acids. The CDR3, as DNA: TGCAGTTTCGAACCAGGGGCGAACTATGGCTACACCTTC. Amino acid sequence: CSFEPGANYGYTF.

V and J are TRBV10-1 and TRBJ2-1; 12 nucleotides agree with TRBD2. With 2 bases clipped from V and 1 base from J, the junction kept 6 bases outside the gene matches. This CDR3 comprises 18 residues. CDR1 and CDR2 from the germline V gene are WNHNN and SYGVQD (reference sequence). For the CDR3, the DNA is TGCGCCAGCAGTGAGGAGACTAGCGGGGGTCTTTCCTACAATGAGCAGTTCTTC. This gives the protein CASSEETSGGLSYNEQFF.

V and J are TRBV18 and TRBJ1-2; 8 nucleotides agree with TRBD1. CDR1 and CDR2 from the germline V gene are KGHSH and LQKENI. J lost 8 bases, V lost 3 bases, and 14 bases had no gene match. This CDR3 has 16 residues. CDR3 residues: CASSPDTGQGAGGYTF. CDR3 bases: TGTGCCAGCTCACCGGATACGGGGCAGGGGGCTGGCGGCTACACCTTC.

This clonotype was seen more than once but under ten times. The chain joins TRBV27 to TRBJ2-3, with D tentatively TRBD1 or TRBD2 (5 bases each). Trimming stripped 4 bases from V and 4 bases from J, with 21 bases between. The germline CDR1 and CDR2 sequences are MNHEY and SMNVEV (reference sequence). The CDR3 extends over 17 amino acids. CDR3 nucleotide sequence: TGTGCCAGCAGTTCCCCCTGGGGCAGGGACCAAGCAGATACGCAGTATTTT. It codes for CASSSPWGRDQADTQYF.

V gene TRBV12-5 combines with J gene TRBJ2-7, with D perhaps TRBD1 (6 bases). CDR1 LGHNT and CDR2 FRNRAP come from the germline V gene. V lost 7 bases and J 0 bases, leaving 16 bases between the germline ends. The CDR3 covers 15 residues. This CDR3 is CASVAWAQGSYEQYF. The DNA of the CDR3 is TGTGCTAGTGTCGCCTGGGCACAGGGCTCCTACGAGCAGTACTTC.

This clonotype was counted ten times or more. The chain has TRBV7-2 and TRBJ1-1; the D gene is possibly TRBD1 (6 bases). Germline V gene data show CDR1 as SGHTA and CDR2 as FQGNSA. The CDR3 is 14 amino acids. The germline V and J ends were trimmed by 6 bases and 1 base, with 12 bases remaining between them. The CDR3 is CASSPPGANTEAFF. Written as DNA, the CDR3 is TGTGCCAGCAGTCCCCCGGGGGCGAACACTGAAGCTTTCTTT.

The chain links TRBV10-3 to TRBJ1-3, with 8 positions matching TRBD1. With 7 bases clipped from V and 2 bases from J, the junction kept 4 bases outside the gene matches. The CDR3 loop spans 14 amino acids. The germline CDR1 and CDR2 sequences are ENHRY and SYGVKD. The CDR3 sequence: CAITPGGAGNTIYF. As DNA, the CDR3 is TGTGCCATCACCCCAGGGGGCGCTGGAAACACCATATATTTT.

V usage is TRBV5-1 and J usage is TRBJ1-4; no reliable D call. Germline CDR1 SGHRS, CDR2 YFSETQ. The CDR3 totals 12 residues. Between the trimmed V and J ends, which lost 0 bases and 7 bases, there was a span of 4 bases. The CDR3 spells CASSLDFEKLFF. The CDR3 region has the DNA TGCGCCAGCAGCTTGGATTTTGAAAAACTGTTTTTT.